The 28 T cell receptor beta chains in this list originate from one sample, sequenced in a study of T cell responses to AZD1222 COVID-19 vaccine. Only in-frame clones appear in the TCRdb table, and some are missing; sequencing was by immunoSEQ multiplex PCR. Of tens of thousands of clones detected, around 80% appear once; the ten largest clones hold over 15%. Source: peripheral blood, taken on day 0 of AZD1222 vaccination. The receptors originated from an adult in good health.

V usage is TRBV7-9 and J usage is TRBJ2-7, with TRBD2 identical over 9 bases. The CDR3 covers 15 residues. The junction had 8 bases not matched to a gene; V was cut back by 1 base and J by 7 bases. The germline V gene has CDR1 SEHNR and CDR2 FQNEAQ (reference sequence). CDR3 sequence (DNA): TGTGCCAGCAGCTTAGTAGCGGGAGTCCTCCGAGAGCAGTACTTC. This encodes CASSLVAGVLREQYF.

The J gene is TRBJ2-3, the V gene TRBV20-1; no clear D gene. CDR1 and CDR2 from the germline V gene are DFQATT and SNEGSKA (reference sequence). This CDR3 region has 11 residues. The germline V and J ends were trimmed by 5 bases and 6 bases, with 9 bases remaining between them. The CDR3 spells CSAPKRDTQYF. In DNA, the CDR3 is TGCAGTGCTCCGAAGAGGGATACGCAGTATTTT.

This chain links TRBV6-5 with TRBJ2-3; TRBD1 might be the D (6 bases). The CDR3 has 14 amino acids. Germline V CDR1 and CDR2: MNHEY, SVGAGI. The ends were cut back, 6 bases at V and 5 bases at J, with 15 bases in the middle. The CDR3 spells CASRLTGSGDTQYF. The CDR3 coding sequence is TGTGCCAGCAGACTCACAGGGTCGGGAGATACGCAGTATTTT.

V and J are TRBV7-9 and TRBJ1-2; 9 bases fit TRBD1. CDR3 size: 13 residues. The germline CDR1 and CDR2 sequences are SEHNR and FQNEAQ (reference sequence). J was trimmed by 2 bases and V by 7 bases; bases with no gene match: 2. The CDR3 DNA sequence: TGTGCCAGCAACGACAGGGGGAACTATGGCTACACCTTC. Residues: CASNDRGNYGYTF.

This chain links TRBV6-5 with TRBJ1-2; D unclear. Germline CDR1 MNHEY, CDR2 SVGAGI. The CDR3 contains 15 residues. Trimming took 6 bases from V and 0 from J, leaving 14 bases between them. Here the CDR3 DNA reads TGTGCCAGCAGGACCTCTGGCCTCTCTAACTATGGCTACACCTTC. Protein: CASRTSGLSNYGYTF.

The J gene is TRBJ1-1, the V gene TRBV7-3; 8 nucleotides align to TRBD1. With 5 bases clipped from V and 4 bases from J, the junction kept 3 bases outside the gene matches. Germline V gene sequence: CDR1 SGHTA, CDR2 FQGTGA. The CDR3 runs 13 residues. The CDR3 loop is CASSPGGVTEAFF. The CDR3 DNA sequence: TGTGCCAGCAGCCCAGGGGGCGTCACTGAAGCTTTCTTT.

This sequence joins TRBV10-3 and TRBJ2-7, with 12 bases fitting TRBD2. The germline gives CDR1 ENHRY, CDR2 SYGVKD. This CDR3 is built from 15 residues. J lost 5 bases, V lost 2 bases, and 4 bases had no gene match. This chain's CDR3 is CAISEGLAGGHEQYV. The CDR3 nucleotides are TGTGCCATCAGTGAGGGTCTAGCGGGGGGGCACGAGCAGTACGTC.

The CDR3 is CATAAEGQGAEGPTDTQYF. In DNA form, the CDR3 reads TGTGCCACCGCTGCGGAGGGACAGGGGGCCGAGGGGCCCACAGATACGCAGTATTTT. The V and J genes are TRBV15 and TRBJ2-3; 12 nucleotides line up with TRBD1. CDR3 length: 19 amino acids. Germline CDR1 reads LNHNV; CDR2 reads YYDKDF (reference sequence). With 8 bases clipped from V and 2 bases from J, the junction kept 17 bases outside the gene matches.

This chain uses TRBV5-1 with TRBJ1-1; D is unresolved. The CDR3 is 13 residues long. Per germline, CDR1 SGHRS and CDR2 YFSETQ. V gave up 2 bases and J gave up 1 base, with 6 bases separating them. The CDR3 reads CASSFVGNTEAFF. As DNA, the CDR3 is TGCGCCAGCAGCTTCGTGGGGAACACTGAAGCTTTCTTT.

The V gene is TRBV7-9, the J gene TRBJ2-3; TRBD2 matches at 13 bases. The CDR3 consists of 16 residues. The junction had 8 bases not matched to a gene; V was cut back by 5 bases and J by 6 bases. In germline, CDR1 is SEHNR, CDR2 FQNEAQ (reference sequence). CDR3 region: CASSQGTSGAQDTQYF. The CDR3 region has the DNA TGTGCCAGCAGCCAAGGGACTAGCGGGGCCCAGGATACGCAGTATTTT.

The chain recombines TRBV20-1 with TRBJ1-3; 8 bases map to TRBD1. The CDR3 totals 15 residues. The trim removed 3 bases at V and 4 bases at J, leaving 8 bases unmatched. Germline V gene sequence: CDR1 DFQATT, CDR2 SNEGSKA (reference sequence). The CDR3 nucleotides read TGCAGTGCTAGTTGGAACAGGGGGGGCGGAAACACCATATATTTT. As protein: CSASWNRGGGNTIYF.

The CDR3 DNA sequence: TGTGCCAGCAGTTTTACTAGCGGCTCCTACGAGCAGTACTTC. Its translation is CASSFTSGSYEQYF. The chain combines TRBV27 with TRBJ2-7; 8 bases agree with TRBD2. With V trimmed by 3 bases and J by 0 bases, 1 base remained unmatched. The CDR3 is made up of 14 amino acids. The V gene's germline CDR1 is MNHEY and CDR2 SMNVEV (reference sequence).

Only one count was recorded for this clone. This rearrangement joins TRBV9 to TRBJ2-1; 9 bases are a match to TRBD2. This CDR3 is 19 amino acids long. The ends lost 0 bases at V and 6 bases at J; junction bases unmatched: 16. Per the germline V gene, CDR1 is SGDLS and CDR2 is YYNGEE. CDR3 bases: TGTGCCAGCAGCGTAGCTACCAGGGTTAGCGGGAGTAGCGGCAATGAGCAGTTCTTC. It codes for CASSVATRVSGSSGNEQFF. The entire variable domain, with the rest obtained from reference TRBV9 and TRBJ2-1, is as follows: DSGVTQTPKHLITATGQRVTLRCSPRSGDLSVYWYQQSLDQGLQFLIQYYNGEERAKGNILERFSAQQFPDLHSELNLSSLELGDSALYFCASSVATRVSGSSGNEQFFGPGTRLTVL.

This clone has just a few counts. V is TRBV30 and J is TRBJ1-1, with TRBD1 as a possible D gene (5 bases). The CDR3 has 13 residues. Per germline, CDR1 GTSNPN and CDR2 SVGIG (reference sequence). Between the trimmed V and J ends, which lost 4 bases and 5 bases, there was a span of 14 bases. This CDR3 is CAWKGPSKTEAFF. The CDR3 coding sequence is TGTGCCTGGAAGGGACCAAGTAAGACTGAAGCTTTCTTT.

The V and J genes are TRBV4-2 and TRBJ2-2, with TRBD2 identical over 9 bases. V lost 0 bases to trimming and J lost 1 base; unmatched junction nucleotides: 3. The CDR3 has 17 residues. CDR1 LGHNA and CDR2 YNFKEQ come from the germline V gene. CDR3 DNA: TGTGCCAGCAGCCAAGAAGCACTAGCGGGGAACACCGGGGAGCTGTTTTTT. Translation: CASSQEALAGNTGELFF.

The rearrangement links TRBV5-1 to TRBJ2-1, with 10 nucleotides matching TRBD2. The CDR3 covers 16 residues. V shed 1 base, J shed 4 bases, and the junction held 5 bases outside the gene matches. Germline V lookup: CDR1 SGHRS, CDR2 YFSETQ. Here the CDR3 DNA reads TGCGCCAGCAGCTTGAAACTAGCGGGACCTTACAATGAGCAGTTCTTC. Protein sequence: CASSLKLAGPYNEQFF.

This clone showed up just once. The genes are TRBV6-1 and TRBJ2-3; 7 bases are a match to TRBD2. The V gene's germline CDR1 is MNHNS and CDR2 SASEGT. The trim removed 2 bases at V and 2 bases at J, leaving 10 bases unmatched. CDR3 length equals 17 residues. CDR3 sequence (DNA): TGTGCCAGCAGTGAAAGAAGGGATAGCGGGTTCACAGATACGCAGTATTTT. Translation gives CASSERRDSGFTDTQYF.

The J gene is TRBJ2-7, the V gene TRBV5-1; the D gene is possibly TRBD1 (5 bases). Germline V gene data show CDR1 as SGHRS and CDR2 as YFSETQ. The V gene lost 4 bases and the J gene lost 0 bases, with 5 bases spanning the gap. There are 12 residues in the CDR3. The CDR3 DNA reads TGCGCCAGCAGCGACAGCTCCTACGAGCAGTACTTC. This sequence encodes CASSDSSYEQYF. The entire variable domain, with the rest obtained from reference TRBV5-1 and TRBJ2-7, is as follows: KAGVTQTPRYLIKTRGQQVTLSCSPISGHRSVSWYQQTPGQGLQFLFEYFSETQRNKGNFPGRFSGRQFSNSRSEMNVSTLELGDSALYLCASSDSSYEQYFGPGTRLTVT.

This clone was picked up a small number of times. This chain joins TRBV15 and TRBJ1-3; 8 bases align to TRBD1. Germline CDR1 LNHNV, CDR2 YYDKDF (reference sequence). The V gene end was trimmed by 1 base and the J gene end by 4 bases; junction bases not matched to a gene: 3. The CDR3 is made up of 15 amino acids. CDR3 coding DNA: TGTGCCACCAGCAGAGGGACAGGGAAAGGAAACACCATATATTTT. Amino acid sequence: CATSRGTGKGNTIYF. The entire variable domain, with the rest obtained from reference TRBV15 and TRBJ1-3, is as follows: DAMVIQNPRYQVTQFGKPVTLSCSQTLNHNVMYWYQQKSSQAPKLLFHYYDKDFNNEADTPDNFQSRRPNTSFCFLDIRSPGLGDTAMYLCATSRGTGKGNTIYFGEGSWLTVV.

This sequence joins TRBV19 and TRBJ1-2; D ambiguous. Germline values: CDR1 LNHDA, CDR2 SQIVND (reference sequence). CDR3 size: 12 residues. Trimming cost V 5 bases and J 0 bases, with 4 bases left between them. The CDR3 coding sequence is TGTGCCAGTAGTCCAGCTAACTATGGCTACACCTTC. Protein product: CASSPANYGYTF.

This clone was seen only once. The CDR3 bases are TGTGCCAGCAGCCTATATCGGACAGGGACTAATGAAAAACTGTTTTTT. It is translated as CASSLYRTGTNEKLFF. The rearrangement joins TRBV3-1 (or the pseudogene TRBV3-2) to TRBJ1-4, with TRBD1 identical over 8 bases. The CDR3 totals 16 residues. Germline V gene sequence: CDR1 LGHDT, CDR2 YNNKEL (reference sequence). With 4 bases clipped from V and 2 bases from J, the junction kept 6 bases outside the gene matches.

The rearrangement uses TRBV3-1 (or the pseudogene TRBV3-2) and TRBJ2-5; a possible D gene is TRBD2 (5 bases). The V end was cut by 1 base, the J end by 2 bases, with 17 bases between. Germline CDR1 reads LGHDT; CDR2 reads YNNKEL (reference sequence). The CDR3 has 17 amino acids. CDR3 in amino acids: CASSQGGSGRGQETQYF. CDR3 bases: TGTGCCAGCAGCCAAGGTGGGAGCGGACGGGGACAAGAGACCCAGTACTTC.

The chain combines TRBV29-1 with TRBJ1-1; TRBD1 might be the D (6 bases). Between the trimmed V and J ends, which lost 3 bases and 5 bases, there was a span of 13 bases. CDR3 size: 13 residues. Looked up from germline, CDR1 is SQVTM and CDR2 is ANQGSEA. Here the CDR3 reads CSVDGGAGTEAFF. The CDR3 nucleotides are TGCAGCGTTGATGGGGGGGCTGGTACTGAAGCTTTCTTT.

J is TRBJ1-2 and V is TRBV7-9; TRBD1 agrees at 7 bases. In germline, CDR1 is SEHNR, CDR2 FQNEAQ (reference sequence). Trimming cost V 4 bases and J 9 bases; bases outside gene matches: 5. The CDR3 is made up of 12 amino acids. The CDR3 DNA sequence: TGTGCCAGCAGCTATTCACAGGGGCGCTACACCTTC. Its translation is CASSYSQGRYTF.

This clone is labeled as medium-sized. The rearrangement uses TRBV3-1 (or the pseudogene TRBV3-2) and TRBJ2-1; D perhaps matches TRBD2 (5 bases). V gave up 7 bases and J gave up 6 bases, with 22 bases separating them. In germline, CDR1 is LGHDT, CDR2 YNNKEL (reference sequence). The CDR3 consists of 16 residues. CDR3 sequence reads: CASTPKEPGGFNEQFF. CDR3 sequence (DNA): TGTGCCAGCACACCCAAGGAGCCGGGCGGGTTCAATGAGCAGTTCTTC.

This clone was seen a few times. V usage is TRBV6-2 or TRBV6-3 and J usage is TRBJ1-2; D not resolved. Germline values: CDR1 MNHEY, CDR2 SVGEGT. Between the trimmed V and J ends, which lost 5 bases and 7 bases, there was a span of 14 bases. The CDR3 runs 13 residues. CDR3 region: CASSEEKYTGYTF. CDR3 nucleotide sequence: TGTGCCAGCAGTGAGGAGAAATACACTGGCTACACCTTC.

The chain recombines TRBV27 with TRBJ2-7; D not certain. CDR1 is MNHEY and CDR2 is SMNVEV in the germline V gene (reference sequence). The CDR3 spans 15 residues. With 3 bases removed from V and 3 bases from J, the gap between germline ends came to 15 bases. The CDR3 nucleotides are TGTGCCAGCAGTTTTACCCGCCAGGCGTTCTACGAGCAGTACTTC. Translated: CASSFTRQAFYEQYF.

The chain has TRBV4-2 and TRBJ2-5; D may be TRBD1 or TRBD2 (5 bases each). V lost 0 bases and J lost 5, with 16 bases in between. The CDR3 has 16 residues. Germline-derived CDR1 and CDR2 are LGHNA and YNFKEQ. The CDR3 is CASSQDGTHLLETQYF. The CDR3, as DNA: TGTGCCAGCAGCCAAGATGGGACCCACCTCTTGGAGACCCAGTACTTC.